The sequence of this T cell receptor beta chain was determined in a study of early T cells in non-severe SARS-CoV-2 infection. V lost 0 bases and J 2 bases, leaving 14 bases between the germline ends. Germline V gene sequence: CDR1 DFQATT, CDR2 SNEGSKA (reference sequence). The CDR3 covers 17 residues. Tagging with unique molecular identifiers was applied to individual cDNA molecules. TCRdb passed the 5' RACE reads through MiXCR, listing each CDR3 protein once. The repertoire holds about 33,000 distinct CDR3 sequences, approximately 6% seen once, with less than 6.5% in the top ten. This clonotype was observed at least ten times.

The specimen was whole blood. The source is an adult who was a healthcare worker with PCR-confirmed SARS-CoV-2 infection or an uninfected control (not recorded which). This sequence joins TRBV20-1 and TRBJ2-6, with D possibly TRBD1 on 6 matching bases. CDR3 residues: CSARDKAGVAGANVLTF. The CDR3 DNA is TGCAGTGCTAGAGACAAAGCAGGGGTGGCTGGGGCCAACGTCCTGACTTTC.